Presented here are 4 T cell receptor beta chains from one specimen sequenced in a study. TCRdb reprocessed the 5' RACE reads via MiXCR and lists one record per CDR3 protein. Among fewer than 80,000 distinct CDR3 sequences listed, 20% to 25% were seen once. The specimen sequenced was memory CD4+ T cells sorted from a lymph node. The sample's subset: memory CD4+ T cells, CD4+CD45RO+CD25-. The source of these receptors is a female donor with breast cancer.

The chain employs TRBV7-2 and TRBJ2-5; 11 bases are shared with TRBD1. The germline CDR1 and CDR2 sequences are SGHTA and FQGNSA. The CDR3 consists of 14 residues. The V gene end was trimmed by 5 bases and the J gene end by 6 bases; junction bases not matched to a gene: 5. The CDR3 protein is CASSGGTGGQTQYF. The CDR3 DNA reads as TGTGCCAGCAGCGGGGGGACAGGGGGACAGACCCAGTACTTC.

This clonotype was seen only a few times. V gene TRBV24-1 combines with J gene TRBJ2-3; D is perhaps TRBD2 (7 bases). Between the trimmed V and J ends, which lost 5 bases and 9 bases, there was a span of 14 bases. The CDR3 covers 13 residues. CDR1 is KGHDR and CDR2 is SFDVKD in the germline V gene. CDR3 residues: CATSGGGAWTQYF. The CDR3 DNA reads TGTGCCACCAGTGGGGGGGGGGCTTGGACGCAGTATTTT.

The chain links TRBV7-3 to TRBJ1-6; TRBD1 matches 9 bases. The CDR3 extends over 13 amino acids. V lost 6 bases to trimming and J lost 9 bases; unmatched junction nucleotides: 3. Per germline, CDR1 SGHTA and CDR2 FQGTGA. CDR3 coding DNA: TGTGCCAGCAGTCCGGACAGGGGTTCACCCCTCCACTTT. This sequence encodes CASSPDRGSPLHF.

J is TRBJ2-3 and V is TRBV4-2; 14 bases match TRBD2. V was clipped by 1 base and J by 3 bases; unmatched bases: 6. The V gene's germline CDR1 is LGHNA and CDR2 YNFKEQ. This CDR3 comprises 18 residues. CDR3 coding DNA: TGTGCCAGCAGCCAAGGACTAGCGGGAGGGCCGAGGACAGATACGCAGTATTTT. As protein: CASSQGLAGGPRTDTQYF.